This TCR beta chain emerged from a study of cytomegalovirus exposure and HLA in healthy donors. Comment on this clone: No antigen is known for it.

Study-level results: An analysis that was carried out later associated 17,000 or so TCR beta sequences with HLA alleles at 0.05 false discovery rate. Immune exposure information comprised only CMV serostatus.

Germline values: CDR1 LNHDA, CDR2 SQIVND (reference sequence). The CDR3 consists of 15 residues. V gave up 0 bases and J gave up 0 bases, with 6 bases separating them. The PCR employed 60 Vbeta primers together with 13 Jbeta primers. Repertoires were generated with immunoSEQ multiplex PCR, while TCRdb's copy carries only in-frame clones and drops some. The sample records around 230,000 clones, 82% being singletons. The chain joins TRBV19 to TRBJ2-1; D gene ambiguous. Source material: PBMCs. The origin of this receptor is a middle-aged man in good health and CMV-seropositive. The CDR3 DNA follows: TGTGCCAGTAGTATAGATGAGAGCTCCTACAATGAGCAGTTCTTC. Its protein product is CASSIDESSYNEQFF.